This T cell receptor beta chain was found in a study of T cell responses to AZD1222 COVID-19 vaccine. This CDR3 region has 13 residues. Germline trimming cut 5 bases from V and 6 bases from J; bases unmatched to any gene: 6. Data came from immunoSEQ multiplex PCR; TCRdb stores just in-frame clones and leaves some out. Of approximately 150,000 clones in the sample, approximately 86% were seen once. This rearrangement joins TRBV12-3 or TRBV12-4 to TRBJ1-2; TRBD1 agrees at 7 bases. The sequence was obtained from an adult who received the AZD1222 COVID-19 vaccine. This material consisted of peripheral blood, taken 28 days after the second AZD1222 dose. The CDR3, as DNA: TGTGCCAGCAGTAAGGGACAGCCCAATGGCTACACCTTC. It encodes CASSKGQPNGYTF.